This entry lists 11 T cell receptor beta chains sequenced from one sample in a study of CD8+ T cells in alopecia areata. Once RNA had been extracted, it was reverse transcribed into cDNA to act as the sequencing template. Here immunoSEQ multiplex PCR was the method, and the copy in TCRdb shows in-frame clones only, minus some. The repertoire has about 11,000 clones, over 60% of them found once; the top ten carry less than 15%. Those with alopecia areata gave lesional scalp punch biopsies and peripheral blood. Sequencing was carried out using skin. Receptors originate from a human donor with alopecia areata.

This chain joins TRBV28 and TRBJ2-6; no firm D call. Germline CDR1 and CDR2: MDHEN and SYDVKM. V was shortened by 5 bases and J by 2 bases, with 4 bases between the two germline ends. The CDR3 consists of 13 residues. The CDR3 reads CASSLPGANVLTF. The CDR3 DNA reads as TGTGCCAGCAGTCTGCCTGGGGCCAACGTCCTGACTTTC.

This clone was seen a handful of times. This chain connects TRBV2 to TRBJ2-5, with TRBD2 matching over 9 bases. Germline loops: CDR1 SNHLY, CDR2 FYNNEI. J was trimmed by 1 base and V by 6 bases; bases with no gene match: 6. This CDR3 has 15 amino acids. Here the CDR3 DNA reads TGTGCCAGCAGCGGGACTAGCTCGAGCCAAGAGACCCAGTACTTC. Its protein product is CASSGTSSSQETQYF.

The chain recombines TRBV7-9 with TRBJ1-1; the D is unclear. The germline V gene has CDR1 SEHNR and CDR2 FQNEAQ (reference sequence). V was trimmed by 3 bases and J by 3 bases, leaving 11 bases between them. The CDR3 has 14 amino acids. CDR3 nucleotide sequence: TGTGCCAGCAGCTTCGGAGGGTCGGACACTGAAGCTTTCTTT. As protein: CASSFGGSDTEAFF.

This clone occurred once. V is TRBV7-2 and J is TRBJ2-1; D might be TRBD1 (6 bases). The CDR3 has 15 amino acids. Trimming stripped 1 base from V and 2 bases from J, with 9 bases between. The V gene's germline CDR1 is SGHTA and CDR2 FQGNSA. The CDR3 sequence: CASSLGGQTYNEQFF. CDR3 nucleotide sequence: TGTGCCAGCAGCTTAGGCGGACAGACCTACAATGAGCAGTTCTTC. Together with reference TRBV7-2 and TRBJ2-1, the CDR3 gives the full variable domain: GAGVSQSPSNKVTEKGKDVELRCDPISGHTALYWYRQSLGQGLEFLIYFQGNSAPDKSGLPSDRFSAERTGGSVSTLTIQRTQQEDSAVYLCASSLGGQTYNEQFFGPGTRLTVL.

This clone was picked up a small number of times. The chain links TRBV5-1 to TRBJ1-1; no definite D call. The V gene's germline CDR1 is SGHRS and CDR2 YFSETQ. Trimming removed 5 bases at V and 0 bases at J, with 8 bases between. CDR3 length: 13 amino acids. DNA for the CDR3: TGCGCCAGCAGGGGATCGATGAACACTGAAGCTTTCTTT. Its translation is CASRGSMNTEAFF. The whole variable domain, remainder taken from reference TRBV5-1 and TRBJ1-1, is KAGVTQTPRYLIKTRGQQVTLSCSPISGHRSVSWYQQTPGQGLQFLFEYFSETQRNKGNFPGRFSGRQFSNSRSEMNVSTLELGDSALYLCASRGSMNTEAFFGQGTRLTVV.

The gene calls are TRBV18 and TRBJ2-1, with TRBD1 as a possible D gene (5 bases). With 1 base removed from V and 4 bases from J, the gap between germline ends came to 14 bases. Germline V gene sequence: CDR1 KGHSH, CDR2 LQKENI. The CDR3 contains 16 residues. The CDR3 nucleotides are TGTGCCAGCTCACCACAGGGTTCAGGGCCTTACAATGAGCAGTTCTTC. Its translation is CASSPQGSGPYNEQFF.

This clone was observed once. The J gene is TRBJ2-3, the V gene TRBV7-8; 8 positions match TRBD2. The germline V gene encodes CDR1 SGHVS and CDR2 FQNEAQ. V dropped 2 bases and J dropped 2; count of bases not matched to a gene: 3. The CDR3 consists of 15 residues. CDR3 sequence (DNA): TGTGCCAGCAGCTTATCAGCGGGGGACACAGATACGCAGTATTTT. Its protein product is CASSLSAGDTDTQYF. The variable domain in full, completed from reference TRBV7-8 and TRBJ2-3, reads GAGVSQSPRYKVAKRGQDVALRCDPISGHVSLFWYQQALGQGPEFLTYFQNEAQLDKSGLPSDRFFAERPEGSVSTLKIQRTQQEDSAVYLCASSLSAGDTDTQYFGPGTRLTVL.

This chain uses TRBV6-1 with TRBJ2-3, with 9 bases identical to TRBD2. The CDR3 totals 16 residues. From germline, CDR1 is MNHNS and CDR2 SASEGT. After removal of 2 bases from V and 0 bases from J, the junction contained 3 bases not matched to a gene. The CDR3 bases are TGTGCCAGCAGTGAACCTAGCGGGGCTAGCACAGATACGCAGTATTTT. Its translation is CASSEPSGASTDTQYF.

The chain links TRBV30 to TRBJ2-7; 12 bases map to TRBD2. This CDR3 has 18 amino acids. Germline V gene lookup returns CDR1 GTSNPN and CDR2 SVGIG (reference sequence). V was pared by 0 bases and J by 6 bases, with 15 bases of the junction left unmatched. CDR3 sequence reads: CAWSVPPTSGSRAREQYF. The CDR3 nucleotides read TGTGCCTGGAGTGTACCTCCGACTAGCGGGAGTCGAGCACGCGAGCAGTACTTC.

The genes are TRBV7-9 and TRBJ1-2; 7 nucleotides align to TRBD1. The CDR3 sequence is 13 residues long. With 2 bases clipped from V and 7 bases from J, the junction kept 4 bases outside the gene matches. CDR1 and CDR2 from the germline V gene are SEHNR and FQNEAQ (reference sequence). The CDR3 DNA sequence: TGTGCCAGCAGCTTAAATCGGGACAGTGGCTACACCTTC. Translated: CASSLNRDSGYTF.

By share, this clone counts as medium-sized. This chain links TRBV4-3 with TRBJ2-1, with D possibly being TRBD2 (6 bases). CDR1 is LGHNA and CDR2 is YSLEER in the germline V gene. The CDR3 is 17 residues long. Trimming took off 0 bases at V and 8 bases at J, with 20 bases between the two ends. CDR3 DNA sequence: TGCGCCAGCAGCCAAGACGCGAGCGGCGGGGCCTTGGATGAGCAGTTCTTC. Amino acids: CASSQDASGGALDEQFF.